The clone carrying this TCR beta chain appeared once. Germline CDR1 SGHAT, CDR2 FQNNGV. This CDR3 region has 13 residues. V gave up 3 bases and J gave up 6 bases; unmatched junction bases: 4. This sample was included in a study of blood T cell repertoires in COVID-19. Methods used by the authors: It was from reference gene primer amplification that nucleated cell counts were estimated. TCRdb keeps only in-frame clones here, not all; method: immunoSEQ multiplex PCR. That table supplies the V and J calls and clone size; D and trimming were determined from the DNA. Among about 140,000 clones listed, approximately 80% were seen once.

The specimen was PBMCs or T cells enriched from blood (not recorded which). The receptor comes from a man between 70 and 80 years old who had been exposed to COVID-19. The chain recombines TRBV11-2 with TRBJ1-2, with TRBD1 matching over 7 bases. The CDR3 reads CASSLPTGHGYTF. CDR3 bases: TGTGCCAGCAGCTTGCCGACAGGGCATGGCTACACCTTC.